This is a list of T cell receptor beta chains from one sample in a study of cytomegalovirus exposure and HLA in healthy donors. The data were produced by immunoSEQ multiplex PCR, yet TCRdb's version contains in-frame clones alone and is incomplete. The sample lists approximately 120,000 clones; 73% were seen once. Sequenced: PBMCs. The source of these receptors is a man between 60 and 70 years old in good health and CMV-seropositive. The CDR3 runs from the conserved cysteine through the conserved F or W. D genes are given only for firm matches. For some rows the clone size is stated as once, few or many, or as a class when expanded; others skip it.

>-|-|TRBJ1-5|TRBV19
TGTGCCAGTAGTATAGAACGGGGGGGCTATCAGCCCCAGCATTTT
CASSIERGGYQPQHF
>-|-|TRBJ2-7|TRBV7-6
TGTGCCAGCAGCTCACAGGTCGCCTACGAGCAGTACTTC
CASSSQVAYEQYF
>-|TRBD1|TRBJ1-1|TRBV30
TGTGCCTGGAGGGGACAGGTCGCTGAAGCTTTCTTT
CAWRGQVAEAFF
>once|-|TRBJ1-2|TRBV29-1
TGCAGCGTAGACCGGTCGAGGGGGGGCGATGGCTACACCTTC
CSVDRSRGGDGYTF
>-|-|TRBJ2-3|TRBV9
TGTGCCAGCAGCGCCTCACCGGGGGCAGATACGCAGTATTTT
CASSASPGADTQYF
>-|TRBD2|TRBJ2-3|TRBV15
TGTGCCACCAGCACCAACGTTTTAGCGGGGGGGCCAACAGATACGCAGTATTTT
CATSTNVLAGGPTDTQYF
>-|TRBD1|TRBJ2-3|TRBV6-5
TGTGCCAGCAGTCGAACAGGGGGCCGGACAGATACGCAGTATTTT
CASSRTGGRTDTQYF
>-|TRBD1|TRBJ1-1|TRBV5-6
TGTGCCAGCAGCTGGGGGACAGGCGCTGAAGCTTTCTTT
CASSWGTGAEAFF
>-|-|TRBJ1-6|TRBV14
TGTGCCAGCAGCCAATTACCCCCGACAGCCCACTATAATTCACCCCTCCACTTT
CASSQLPPTAHYNSPLHF
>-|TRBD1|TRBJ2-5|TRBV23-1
TGCGCCAGCAGTCATCTGACAGGGGCCCAGTACCAAGAGACCCAGTACTTC
CASSHLTGAQYQETQYF
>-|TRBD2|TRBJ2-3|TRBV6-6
TGTGCCAGCAGTTGGGGGGGAGATACGCAGTATTTT
CASSWGGDTQYF
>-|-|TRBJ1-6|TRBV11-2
TGTGCCAGCAGCCCTAATACCGGGTCAAATTCACCCCTCCACTTT
CASSPNTGSNSPLHF
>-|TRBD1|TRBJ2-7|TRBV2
TGTGCCAGCACTAAGGGACAGGGGGGCGAGCAGTACTTC
CASTKGQGGEQYF
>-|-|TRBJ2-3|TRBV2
TGTGCCAGCAGTGAAGGGACAGCGACAGATACGCAGTATTTT
CASSEGTATDTQYF
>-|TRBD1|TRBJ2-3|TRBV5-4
TGTGCCAGCAGCCCGGACAGGGCAGATACGCAGTATTTT
CASSPDRADTQYF
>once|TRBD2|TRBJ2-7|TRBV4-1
TGCGCCAGCAGCCCTACCCTTAGCGGGAGAGGTTACGAGCAGTACTTC
CASSPTLSGRGYEQYF
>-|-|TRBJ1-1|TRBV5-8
TGTGCCAGCTATGCAGGGAACACTGAAGCTTTCTTT
CASYAGNTEAFF
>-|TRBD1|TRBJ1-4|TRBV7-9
TGTGCCAGCAGCGATGGGACAGGGTTTGAAAAACTGTTTTTT
CASSDGTGFEKLFF
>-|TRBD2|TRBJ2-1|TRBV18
TGTGCCAGCTCACCCTCACTTACTAGCGGGGGGGCCAATGAGCAGTTCTTC
CASSPSLTSGGANEQFF
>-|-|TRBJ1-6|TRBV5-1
TGCGCCAGCAGCCAGGGGCAGATCTCCTATAATTCACCCCTCCACTTT
CASSQGQISYNSPLHF
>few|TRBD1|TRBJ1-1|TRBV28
TGTGCCAGCAGTTTTAAGAGGGGGCGGTTAGTAGCTTTCTTT
CASSFKRGRLVAFF
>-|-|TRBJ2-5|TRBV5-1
TGCGCCAGCAGCTTTGGAGGGGCCCCCGGTGAGACCCAGTACTTC
CASSFGGAPGETQYF
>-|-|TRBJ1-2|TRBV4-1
TGCGCCAGCACCACAAGAGGGGGGGAATTAAATGGCTACACCTTC
CASTTRGGELNGYTF
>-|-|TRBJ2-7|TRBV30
TGTGCCTGGAGCCCCACAGGAACCGAGCAGTACTTC
CAWSPTGTEQYF
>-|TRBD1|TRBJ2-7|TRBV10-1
TGCGCCAGCGCCAACCACCGGGACAGGGGGCCCGAGCAGTACTTC
CASANHRDRGPEQYF
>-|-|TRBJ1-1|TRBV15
TGTGCCACCAGGAGGGTGGAGGGAACTGAAGCTTTCTTT
CATRRVEGTEAFF
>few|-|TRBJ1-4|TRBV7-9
TGTGCCAGCAGTCGAGAGGGTAGGGAAAAACTGTTTTTT
CASSREGREKLFF
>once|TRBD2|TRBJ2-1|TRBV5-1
TGCGCCAGCAGCTTGGATGGGACTAGCGGGATCAATGAGCAGTTCTTC
CASSLDGTSGINEQFF
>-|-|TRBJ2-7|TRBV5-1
TGCGCCAGCAGCTTGAGAGAGTCCGAGCAGTACTTC
CASSLRESEQYF
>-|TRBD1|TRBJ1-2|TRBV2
TGTGCCAGCAGTACTGGGACAGCCCCCTATGGCTACACCTTC
CASSTGTAPYGYTF
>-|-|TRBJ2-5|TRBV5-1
TGCGCCAGCAGCTTGTCGGTCAGGAAAGAGACCCAGTACTTC
CASSLSVRKETQYF
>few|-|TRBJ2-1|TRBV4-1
TGCGCCAGCAGCCAAGATCATGGAGTAGCGGAGCCTAAATACAATGAGCAGTTCTTC
CASSQDHGVAEPKYNEQFF
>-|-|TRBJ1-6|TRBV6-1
TGTGCCAGCAGTGAAGCAGCCAGGGCAGGAAATTCACCCCTCCACTTT
CASSEAARAGNSPLHF
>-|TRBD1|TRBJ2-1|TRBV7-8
TGTGCCAGCACCTCTGGACAGGGGGTTTATGATGAGCAGTTCTTC
CASTSGQGVYDEQFF
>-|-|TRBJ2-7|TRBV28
TGTGCCAGCAGTTCCGGGACATACACTTCCTACGAGCAGTACTTC
CASSSGTYTSYEQYF
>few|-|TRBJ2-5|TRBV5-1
TGCGCCAGCATTACGGGCTCCGGGGGAGAGACCCAGTACTTC
CASITGSGGETQYF
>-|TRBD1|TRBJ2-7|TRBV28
TGTGCCAGCAGTTCCTTTAGACAGGGCAGCTCCTACGAGCAGTACTTC
CASSSFRQGSSYEQYF
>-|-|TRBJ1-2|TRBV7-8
TGTGCCAGCAGCTTACTTCTAGGTGGCTACACCTTC
CASSLLLGGYTF
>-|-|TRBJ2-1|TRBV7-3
TGTGCCAGCGGAACCCTTAGGGGTAATGAGCAGTTCTTC
CASGTLRGNEQFF
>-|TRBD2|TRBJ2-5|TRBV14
TGTGCCAGCAGCCCCCGACTAGCGGGGGGCAAAGAGACCCAGTACTTC
CASSPRLAGGKETQYF
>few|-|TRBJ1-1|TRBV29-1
TGCAGCGTTGAAGAGGCGGGGCTGAACACTGAAGCTTTCTTT
CSVEEAGLNTEAFF
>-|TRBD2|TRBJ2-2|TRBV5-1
TGCGCCAGCCAACCTGCAGCGGGGTTAAAAACCGGGGAGCTGTTTTTT
CASQPAAGLKTGELFF
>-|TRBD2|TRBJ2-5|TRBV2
TGTGCCAGCACCAGAGTTATGGCGGGGGGACAAGAGACCCAGTACTTC
CASTRVMAGGQETQYF
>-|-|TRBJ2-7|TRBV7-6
TGTGCCAGCAGCTTAGTGGGAGACGAGCAGTACTTC
CASSLVGDEQYF
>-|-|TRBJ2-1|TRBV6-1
TGTGCCAGCGGGGGCAGATGGAATGAGCAGTTCTTC
CASGGRWNEQFF
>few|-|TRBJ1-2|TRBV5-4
TGTGCCAGCAGCCTCGATAGAAATGGCTACACCTTC
CASSLDRNGYTF
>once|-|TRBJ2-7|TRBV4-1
TGCGCCAGCAGCCAAGCACCCGGGACCTACGAGCAGTACTTC
CASSQAPGTYEQYF
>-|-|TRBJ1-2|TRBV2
TGTGCCAGCAGCGCGGGGTTCTATGGCTACACCTTC
CASSAGFYGYTF
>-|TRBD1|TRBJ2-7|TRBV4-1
TGCGCCAGCAGCCCAATCGGACAGGGCAAGATACGAGGCTTAAGGCAGTACTTC
CASSPIGQGKIRGLRQYF
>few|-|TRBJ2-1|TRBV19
TGTGCCAGTAGTCCCGGGACTCAGAAGATTCAGTTCTTC
CASSPGTQKIQFF
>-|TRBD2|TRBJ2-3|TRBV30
TGTGCCTGGAGTGTAGCGGGGGGGCCCCCACCCCATTTT
CAWSVAGGPPPHF
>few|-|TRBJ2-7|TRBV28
TGTGCCAGCAGTGAGACTAGAGCCGAGCAGTACTTC
CASSETRAEQYF
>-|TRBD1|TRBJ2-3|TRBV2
TGTGCCAGCAGTGAGGCCACCTCGGACAGGGTGGGCACAGATACGCAGTATTTT
CASSEATSDRVGTDTQYF
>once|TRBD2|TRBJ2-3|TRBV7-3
TGTGCCAGCAGCTTACTAGCGGGGTATTCAGATACGCAGTATTTT
CASSLLAGYSDTQYF
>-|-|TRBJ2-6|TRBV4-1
TGCGCCAGCAGCCAAGATACAGGGAACGGGGGGGCCAACGTCCTGACTTTC
CASSQDTGNGGANVLTF